This is a list of T cell receptor beta chains from one sample in a study of cytotoxic CD8 clonotypes in ibrutinib-treated CLL. The data were produced by immunoSEQ multiplex PCR, yet TCRdb's version contains in-frame clones alone and is incomplete. Of fewer than 150,000 clones listed, 80% to 90% were seen once; the top ten hold less than 4%. The sample consisted of PBMCs, taken after 24 months of ibrutinib treatment. The receptors were gathered from a human donor with chronic lymphocytic leukemia. Each CDR3 is given with its conserved first and last residue. D genes are given only for firm matches. Not every row has a clone size; where given, it reads once, few, many or a size class.

cdr3_nt: TGTGCCAGCAGTTACGTGGGACAGGGGACAGGAGCTTTCTTT; cdr3_aa: CASSYVGQGTGAFF; j_call: TRBJ1-1; d_call: TRBD1; clone_size: -; v_call: TRBV6-5
cdr3_nt: TGTGCCAGCAGTGAACGGACAGGGGGGTACAATGAGCAGTTCTTC; cdr3_aa: CASSERTGGYNEQFF; j_call: TRBJ2-1; d_call: TRBD1; clone_size: -; v_call: TRBV2
cdr3_nt: TGTGCCAGCAGTTTATTCGCGGGACAGACCAACAATCAGCCCCAGCATTTT; cdr3_aa: CASSLFAGQTNNQPQHF; j_call: TRBJ1-5; d_call: TRBD1; clone_size: -; v_call: TRBV27
cdr3_nt: TGCAGTGCTAGAGTTGGACAGGGAGCTTTCTTT; cdr3_aa: CSARVGQGAFF; j_call: TRBJ1-1; d_call: TRBD1; clone_size: -; v_call: TRBV20-1
cdr3_nt: TGCGCCAGCAGCGGACAGGGGTTAGAGACCCAGTACTTC; cdr3_aa: CASSGQGLETQYF; j_call: TRBJ2-5; d_call: TRBD1; clone_size: -; v_call: TRBV5-1
cdr3_nt: TGTGCCAGCAGCTTAGCTTTCCAGGGGAGAGAGACCCAGTACTTC; cdr3_aa: CASSLAFQGRETQYF; j_call: TRBJ2-5; d_call: -; clone_size: -; v_call: TRBV13
cdr3_nt: TGTGCCAGCAGCTTAGAGAGGACAGTGAACACCGGGGAGCTGTTTTTT; cdr3_aa: CASSLERTVNTGELFF; j_call: TRBJ2-2; d_call: -; clone_size: -; v_call: TRBV11-2
cdr3_nt: TGTGCCAGCAGCTCCTACGAATCCCGAACGCAGTATTTT; cdr3_aa: CASSSYESRTQYF; j_call: TRBJ2-3; d_call: -; clone_size: -; v_call: TRBV4-2
cdr3_nt: TGTGCCAGCAGCTTATTTTCCCGCAGGGAGGAGACCCAGTACTTC; cdr3_aa: CASSLFSRREETQYF; j_call: TRBJ2-5; d_call: -; clone_size: -; v_call: TRBV7-2
cdr3_nt: TGTGCCAGCAGTGGAGGGATGAAGGAGACCCAGTACTTC; cdr3_aa: CASSGGMKETQYF; j_call: TRBJ2-5; d_call: -; clone_size: few; v_call: TRBV2
cdr3_nt: TGTGCCATCAGTGAGTCCACGGTTAGAGGAAACACCATATATTTT; cdr3_aa: CAISESTVRGNTIYF; j_call: TRBJ1-3; d_call: -; clone_size: -; v_call: TRBV10-3
cdr3_nt: TGTGCCAGCAGTGAAGGGACAGGGTTAGGCAATGAGCAGTTCTTC; cdr3_aa: CASSEGTGLGNEQFF; j_call: TRBJ2-1; d_call: TRBD1; clone_size: -; v_call: TRBV2
cdr3_nt: TGTGCCGGAACCCGGGACGGGGCCTCTGGGGCCAACGTCCTGACTTTC; cdr3_aa: CAGTRDGASGANVLTF; j_call: TRBJ2-6; d_call: -; clone_size: -; v_call: TRBV7-9
cdr3_nt: TGTGCCAGCAGCTTTGACAGGGGGGGAGGATCACCCCTCCACTTT; cdr3_aa: CASSFDRGGGSPLHF; j_call: TRBJ1-6; d_call: TRBD1; clone_size: -; v_call: TRBV5-4
cdr3_nt: TGTGCCAGCAGCTTATCAGGGGGGTACAATGAGCAGTTCTTC; cdr3_aa: CASSLSGGYNEQFF; j_call: TRBJ2-1; d_call: -; clone_size: -; v_call: TRBV11-3
cdr3_nt: TGTGCCAGCTCCGCGACAGTGTCTGAAGCTTTCTTT; cdr3_aa: CASSATVSEAFF; j_call: TRBJ1-1; d_call: -; clone_size: many; v_call: TRBV18
cdr3_nt: TGTGCCTGGGAACGACCTGGAGCGAAAGAGCAGTACTTC; cdr3_aa: CAWERPGAKEQYF; j_call: TRBJ2-7; d_call: -; clone_size: once; v_call: TRBV30
cdr3_nt: TGTGCCAGTAGTATCCTATTCCTTGACAGGGGGAGCACAGATACGCAGTATTTT; cdr3_aa: CASSILFLDRGSTDTQYF; j_call: TRBJ2-3; d_call: TRBD1; clone_size: once; v_call: TRBV19
cdr3_nt: TGTGCCAGCAGTTCGCAACAGTCGGGCTATGGCTACACCTTC; cdr3_aa: CASSSQQSGYGYTF; j_call: TRBJ1-2; d_call: -; clone_size: -; v_call: TRBV27
cdr3_nt: TGTGCCAGCTCACCCAGGGTCGGAACTAATGAAAAACTGTTTTTT; cdr3_aa: CASSPRVGTNEKLFF; j_call: TRBJ1-4; d_call: -; clone_size: -; v_call: TRBV18
cdr3_nt: TGTGCCAGCAGCGTCCGGGTCGCTAACACTGAAGCTTTCTTT; cdr3_aa: CASSVRVANTEAFF; j_call: TRBJ1-1; d_call: -; clone_size: -; v_call: TRBV7-2
cdr3_nt: TGTGCCAGTGAGGACACTTCCTTCTATGGCTACACCTTC; cdr3_aa: CASEDTSFYGYTF; j_call: TRBJ1-2; d_call: -; clone_size: -; v_call: TRBV19
cdr3_nt: TGTGCCAGCAGCTGGGTGGTTCAATACGAGCAGTACTTC; cdr3_aa: CASSWVVQYEQYF; j_call: TRBJ2-7; d_call: -; clone_size: -; v_call: TRBV7-2
cdr3_nt: TGTGCCAGCAGCCGCCCCGAGTCGGCAGTACCCGAGACCCAGTACTTC; cdr3_aa: CASSRPESAVPETQYF; j_call: TRBJ2-5; d_call: -; clone_size: -; v_call: TRBV7-9
cdr3_nt: TGTGCCAGTAGTACAGGGACTAGCGGGGGGGCTACGCAGTATTTT; cdr3_aa: CASSTGTSGGATQYF; j_call: TRBJ2-3; d_call: TRBD2; clone_size: -; v_call: TRBV19
cdr3_nt: TGTGCCAGCAGTCCCGGGACACGCCCAGATACGCAGTATTTT; cdr3_aa: CASSPGTRPDTQYF; j_call: TRBJ2-3; d_call: -; clone_size: -; v_call: TRBV6-5
cdr3_nt: TGTGCCAGCAGCGTAGAGGGGGGCGTGGGTCAGCCCCAGCATTTT; cdr3_aa: CASSVEGGVGQPQHF; j_call: TRBJ1-5; d_call: -; clone_size: few; v_call: TRBV9
cdr3_nt: TGTGCCAGCAGCTTAGAGGGCAGGGTCAACGAGCAGTACTTC; cdr3_aa: CASSLEGRVNEQYF; j_call: TRBJ2-7; d_call: -; clone_size: -; v_call: TRBV7-9
cdr3_nt: TGTGCCAGCAGCAAAAGTTCAAACTCCTACGAGCAGTACTTC; cdr3_aa: CASSKSSNSYEQYF; j_call: TRBJ2-7; d_call: -; clone_size: few; v_call: TRBV28
cdr3_nt: TGTGCCAGCAGCGACCTCTATGGTGAGCAGTTCTTC; cdr3_aa: CASSDLYGEQFF; j_call: TRBJ2-1; d_call: -; clone_size: -; v_call: TRBV7-2
cdr3_nt: TGTGCCAGCTCACCATCCGTGCCCTCCTACGAGCAGTACTTC; cdr3_aa: CASSPSVPSYEQYF; j_call: TRBJ2-7; d_call: -; clone_size: once; v_call: TRBV18
cdr3_nt: TGTGCCAGTACCAAGGTGGGGGACAGGGTACAAGAGACCCAGTACTTC; cdr3_aa: CASTKVGDRVQETQYF; j_call: TRBJ2-5; d_call: TRBD1; clone_size: -; v_call: TRBV19
cdr3_nt: TGTGCCTGGGCCACAGTCTCCGGGGAGCAGTACTTC; cdr3_aa: CAWATVSGEQYF; j_call: TRBJ2-7; d_call: -; clone_size: -; v_call: TRBV30
cdr3_nt: TGTGCCAGTAGTATGCACAGGGAAGCTAACTATGGCTACACCTTC; cdr3_aa: CASSMHREANYGYTF; j_call: TRBJ1-2; d_call: -; clone_size: -; v_call: TRBV19
cdr3_nt: TGTGCCAGCAGCGACCCACTAGCTCTCACGAAGACCTATCAGTTCTTC; cdr3_aa: CASSDPLALTKTYQFF; j_call: TRBJ2-1; d_call: -; clone_size: -; v_call: TRBV11-2
cdr3_nt: TGCAGCGTTCAGAAAGACTACGAGCAGTACTTC; cdr3_aa: CSVQKDYEQYF; j_call: TRBJ2-7; d_call: -; clone_size: -; v_call: TRBV29-1
cdr3_nt: TGTGCCAGCAGAGGATCGACAGGGGGCTGGCATTTT; cdr3_aa: CASRGSTGGWHF; j_call: TRBJ1-5; d_call: TRBD1; clone_size: -; v_call: TRBV6-1
cdr3_nt: TGTGCCAGCAGTGGGGAAACCGGCGTTCTAGAGCAGTACTTC; cdr3_aa: CASSGETGVLEQYF; j_call: TRBJ2-7; d_call: -; clone_size: -; v_call: TRBV6-1
cdr3_nt: TGTGCCAGTAGTGTGGGGGCGGCCTCCTACGAGCAGTACTTC; cdr3_aa: CASSVGAASYEQYF; j_call: TRBJ2-7; d_call: -; clone_size: -; v_call: TRBV19
cdr3_nt: TGTGCCAGCAGTTACTCTGGTTCCAGGGGCAATCAGCCCCAGCATTTT; cdr3_aa: CASSYSGSRGNQPQHF; j_call: TRBJ1-5; d_call: -; clone_size: -; v_call: TRBV6-6
cdr3_nt: TGTGCCAGCAGTCGGTATGAAAAACTGTTTTTT; cdr3_aa: CASSRYEKLFF; j_call: TRBJ1-4; d_call: -; clone_size: -; v_call: TRBV28
cdr3_nt: TGTGCCATCAGTGAGAACACAGGGGGAGCTAACTATGGCTACACCTTC; cdr3_aa: CAISENTGGANYGYTF; j_call: TRBJ1-2; d_call: TRBD1; clone_size: once; v_call: TRBV10-3
cdr3_nt: TGTGCCAGCAGCCGGGGGTCGAAGATCTCAGAAACCTTC; cdr3_aa: CASSRGSKISETF; j_call: TRBJ1-2; d_call: -; clone_size: -; v_call: TRBV7-9
cdr3_nt: TGTGCCAGCAGCACCTCCCTCCGGACTGAAGCTTTCTTT; cdr3_aa: CASSTSLRTEAFF; j_call: TRBJ1-1; d_call: -; clone_size: -; v_call: TRBV6-5
cdr3_nt: TGTGCCAGCAGCCCCTCACGCTCCGCTTCCTACGAGCAGTACTTC; cdr3_aa: CASSPSRSASYEQYF; j_call: TRBJ2-7; d_call: -; clone_size: once; v_call: TRBV5-4
cdr3_nt: TGTGCCAGCAACAGTGAAGCTTTCTTT; cdr3_aa: CASNSEAFF; j_call: TRBJ1-1; d_call: -; clone_size: -; v_call: TRBV6-1
cdr3_nt: TGCAGCGTTGGACAGGGAGCCAATGAGCAGTTCTTC; cdr3_aa: CSVGQGANEQFF; j_call: TRBJ2-1; d_call: TRBD1; clone_size: -; v_call: TRBV29-1
cdr3_nt: TGTGCCAGCAGCATAAGCGGGGGGCAAGTTAATGAGCAGTTCTTC; cdr3_aa: CASSISGGQVNEQFF; j_call: TRBJ2-1; d_call: TRBD2; clone_size: -; v_call: TRBV7-9
cdr3_nt: TGTGCCAGCAGTTTCAGGGCCCACGCCTCTGGGGCCAACGTCCTGACTTTC; cdr3_aa: CASSFRAHASGANVLTF; j_call: TRBJ2-6; d_call: -; clone_size: -; v_call: TRBV27
cdr3_nt: TGTGCCAGCAGTTTAGTTGTGGGTGAGCAGTTCTTC; cdr3_aa: CASSLVVGEQFF; j_call: TRBJ2-1; d_call: -; clone_size: -; v_call: TRBV27
cdr3_nt: TGTGCCAGCAGCTTGGTAGGGAGGGGGAACACCGGGGAGCTGTTTTTT; cdr3_aa: CASSLVGRGNTGELFF; j_call: TRBJ2-2; d_call: TRBD2; clone_size: -; v_call: TRBV5-4
cdr3_nt: TGTGCCAGTAGCCGGGACAGGGCGTATGGCTACACCTTC; cdr3_aa: CASSRDRAYGYTF; j_call: TRBJ1-2; d_call: TRBD1; clone_size: -; v_call: TRBV19
cdr3_nt: TGCGCCAGCAGCGCCATTGTAGCGGTGGAGACCCAGTACTTC; cdr3_aa: CASSAIVAVETQYF; j_call: TRBJ2-5; d_call: -; clone_size: -; v_call: TRBV4-1
cdr3_nt: TGTGCCACTTGGGGCCAGGGAATAACTGAAGCTTTCTTT; cdr3_aa: CATWGQGITEAFF; j_call: TRBJ1-1; d_call: -; clone_size: -; v_call: TRBV6-1
cdr3_nt: TGTGCCAGCAGCGCGGACAGGGCTAACTATGGCTACACCTTC; cdr3_aa: CASSADRANYGYTF; j_call: TRBJ1-2; d_call: TRBD1; clone_size: -; v_call: TRBV7-2